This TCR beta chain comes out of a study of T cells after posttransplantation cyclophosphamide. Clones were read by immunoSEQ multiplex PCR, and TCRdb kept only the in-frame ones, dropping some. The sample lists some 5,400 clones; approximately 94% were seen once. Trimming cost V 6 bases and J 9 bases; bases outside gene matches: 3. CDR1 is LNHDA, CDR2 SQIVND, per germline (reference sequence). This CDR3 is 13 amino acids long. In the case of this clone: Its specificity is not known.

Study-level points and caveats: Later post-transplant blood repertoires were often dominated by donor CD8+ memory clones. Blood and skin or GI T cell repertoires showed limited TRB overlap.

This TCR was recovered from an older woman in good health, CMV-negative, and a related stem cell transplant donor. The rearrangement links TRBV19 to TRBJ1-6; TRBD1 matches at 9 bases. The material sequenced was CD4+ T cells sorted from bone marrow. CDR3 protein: CASSDRGISPLHF. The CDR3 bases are TGTGCCAGTAGCGACAGGGGGATTTCACCCCTCCACTTT.